One T cell receptor beta chain is described in this entry. Authors' analysis steps: Amplification of reference gene primers was used by the study to estimate nucleated cell counts. Assay used: immunoSEQ multiplex PCR; TCRdb lists only in-frame clones, some missing. V and J calls and clone size are those listed in that table; D and trimming were worked out from the DNA. The sample shows under 200,000 clones, 85% of them seen only once. This CDR3 comprises 13 residues. CDR1 LGHDT and CDR2 YNNKEL come from the germline V gene (reference sequence). V was clipped by 3 bases and J by 6 bases, with 9 bases between them. The data belong to a study of blood T cell repertoires in COVID-19. Study information: Italy, Spain and the United States were the sources of the convalescent and acute COVID-19 samples. Sources were T cells, B-cell-depleted T cells, or PBMCs; the material itself was cDNA or gDNA.

Recruited during active infection, patients (from Seattle) were subsequently followed longitudinally. The rearrangement links TRBV3-1 (or the pseudogene TRBV3-2) to TRBJ1-5; D is undetermined. The receptor's source is a woman aged 80 or older with COVID-19, enrolled during active disease. Sample: peripheral blood. The CDR3 loop is CASSQISGQPQHF. CDR3 DNA: TGTGCCAGCAGCCAGATCAGCGGTCAGCCCCAGCATTTT.